This T cell receptor beta chain was found in a study of T cells in Graves' hyperthyroidism and ophthalmopathy. Trimming shortened V by 0 bases and J by 0 bases, and 7 bases separated the two germline ends. The length of the CDR3 is 14 residues. The V gene's germline CDR1 is SGDLS and CDR2 YYNGEE. Researchers amplified the TCR beta CDR3 regions from RNA transcripts. A set of HTBI primers served as the primers for a first-round RT-PCR of the TCR CDR3. TCRdb re-called the multiplex PCR reads with MiXCR, one entry per CDR3 protein. The sample has more than 300,000 distinct CDR3 sequences, about 15% seen once. Out of roughly 10 ml of fresh peripheral blood came the PBMCs.

The chain is built from TRBV9 and TRBJ2-7, with unresolved D. The sequence derives from a woman aged 30 to 39 with Graves' hyperthyroidism. Sequenced sample: blood. The DNA of the CDR3 is TGTGCCAGCAGCGTAGAGCCCACCTCCTACGAGCAGTACTTC. Amino acids: CASSVEPTSYEQYF.